Listed here are 19 T cell receptor beta chains from one sample, sequenced in a study of cytomegalovirus exposure and HLA in healthy donors. The PCR ran on 60 Vbeta and 13 Jbeta primers. Here immunoSEQ multiplex PCR was the method, and the copy in TCRdb shows in-frame clones only, minus some. The sample includes over 150,000 clones, almost 75% seen only once; the top ten take about 5.4%. What was sequenced was PBMCs. All receptors come from a woman in her late teens or twenties in good health and CMV-seropositive.

This clone was seen only a few times. The chain has TRBV2 and TRBJ1-6, with D uncertain. The CDR3 is made up of 15 amino acids. Germline V lookup: CDR1 SNHLY, CDR2 FYNNEI. V dropped 3 bases and J dropped 5 bases, with 11 bases sitting between them. For the CDR3, the DNA is TGTGCCAGCAGTGATCAAGGGAGGAATAATTCACCCCTCCACTTT. It is translated as CASSDQGRNNSPLHF.

CDR3: CAWSGPGTQGTEAFF. In DNA form, the CDR3 reads TGTGCCTGGAGTGGCCCAGGTACACAGGGGACTGAAGCTTTCTTT. The chain employs TRBV30 and TRBJ1-1; TRBD1 aligns across 7 bases. This CDR3 region has 15 residues. Germline V gene sequence: CDR1 GTSNPN, CDR2 SVGIG (reference sequence). Unmatched junction bases numbered 10, after V lost 1 base and J lost 5 bases.

The chain is built from TRBV4-1 and TRBJ2-1, with D uncertain. CDR3 length: 14 amino acids. V lost 1 base and J lost 14, with 18 bases in between. CDR1 and CDR2 (germline): MGHRA, YSYEKL. The CDR3 protein is CASSQGQETRTKFF. CDR3 coding DNA: TGCGCCAGCAGCCAAGGGCAAGAAACCCGTACAAAGTTCTTC.

The rearrangement links TRBV5-4 to TRBJ1-4, with TRBD1 matching 12 bases. Germline V lookup: CDR1 SGHNT, CDR2 YYREEE (reference sequence). V lost 4 bases and J lost 7; bases outside the gene matches: 11. This CDR3 is 17 amino acids long. The CDR3 DNA reads as TGTGCCAGCAGCGTCACGGGACAGGGGGCGAACGGTGAAAAACTGTTTTTT. Translated, it gives CASSVTGQGANGEKLFF.

This clone appeared a single time. The chain employs TRBV5-1 and TRBJ1-6; no definite D call. Trimming cost V 0 bases and J 10 bases, with 11 bases left between them. Germline V gene lookup returns CDR1 SGHRS and CDR2 YFSETQ. CDR3 length equals 14 residues. CDR3: CASSLDREGSPLHF. CDR3 in DNA: TGCGCCAGCAGCTTGGATAGGGAGGGCTCACCCCTCCACTTT.

The chain links TRBV10-3 to TRBJ2-3; D remains unclear. Trimming removed 3 bases at V and 1 base at J, with 8 bases between. CDR3 length: 14 amino acids. CDR1 is ENHRY and CDR2 is SYGVKD in the germline V gene. Here the CDR3 reads CAISESAGTDTQYF. For the CDR3, the DNA is TGTGCCATCAGTGAATCGGCGGGCACAGATACGCAGTATTTT.

J is TRBJ1-5 and V is TRBV7-9, with 8 bases matching TRBD1. The CDR3 loop spans 18 amino acids. Germline values: CDR1 SEHNR, CDR2 FQNEAQ (reference sequence). The ends lost 1 base at V and 0 bases at J; junction bases unmatched: 8. The CDR3 loop reads CASSLGTGPDYSNQPQHF. CDR3 sequence (DNA): TGTGCCAGCAGCTTAGGGACAGGGCCGGATTATAGCAATCAGCCCCAGCATTTT.

V is TRBV11-3 and J is TRBJ1-3, with D perhaps matching TRBD1 (6 bases). Germline loops: CDR1 SGHNT, CDR2 YENEEA. Trimming removed 5 bases from V and 8 bases from J, with 16 bases in between. CDR3 size: 14 residues. The CDR3 DNA reads TGTGCCAGCAGCGCCTCCACTCAGGGGCACACCATATATTTT. This gives the protein CASSASTQGHTIYF.

The chain is built from TRBV5-1 and TRBJ2-5; TRBD2 matches at 13 bases. V was clipped by 3 bases and J by 5 bases; unmatched bases: 7. Germline V lookup: CDR1 SGHRS, CDR2 YFSETQ. The CDR3 has 16 amino acids. The CDR3 is CASSSTSGGAGETQYF. In nucleotides, the CDR3 is TGCGCCAGCAGCTCAACTAGCGGGGGGGCCGGGGAGACCCAGTACTTC. The variable domain in full, with the rest retrieved from reference TRBV5-1 and TRBJ2-5, is KAGVTQTPRYLIKTRGQQVTLSCSPISGHRSVSWYQQTPGQGLQFLFEYFSETQRNKGNFPGRFSGRQFSNSRSEMNVSTLELGDSALYLCASSSTSGGAGETQYFGPGTRLLVL.

This clone is a singleton in its sample. The chain uses TRBV6-1 and TRBJ1-3; D is undetermined. From germline, CDR1 is MNHNS and CDR2 SASEGT. CDR3 length equals 15 residues. Trimming took 2 bases from V and 1 from J, leaving 9 bases between them. CDR3 protein: CASSESSDSGNTIYF. CDR3 DNA sequence: TGTGCCAGCAGTGAAAGCTCTGATTCTGGAAACACCATATATTTT.

This chain links TRBV7-3 with TRBJ1-2; TRBD1 matches 9 bases. With 2 bases clipped from V and 8 bases from J, the junction kept 12 bases outside the gene matches. CDR3 length equals 16 residues. CDR1 and CDR2 from the germline V gene are SGHTA and FQGTGA. The CDR3 loop is CASSLSSGQGSGGYTF. The CDR3 nucleotides read TGTGCCAGCAGCTTATCGTCCGGACAGGGGAGTGGAGGCTACACCTTC.

This clone was detected a few times. The chain has TRBV7-2 and TRBJ1-6; tentative D call: TRBD1 (6 bases). The V gene's germline CDR1 is SGHTA and CDR2 FQGNSA. Trimming cost V 4 bases and J 7 bases, with 17 bases left between them. This CDR3 is built from 16 residues. The CDR3 DNA is TGTGCCAGCAGCTGGCGGACAGCAACTATCAATTCACCCCTCCACTTT. Protein product: CASSWRTATINSPLHF.

The J gene is TRBJ2-1, the V gene TRBV10-3, with TRBD2 identical over 8 bases. Germline V gene lookup returns CDR1 ENHRY and CDR2 SYGVKD. This CDR3 has 13 residues. With V trimmed by 10 bases and J by 3 bases, 5 bases remained unmatched. The CDR3 bases are TGTGCCACCAGGGGACTAGACTACAATGAGCAGTTCTTC. Protein: CATRGLDYNEQFF.

The chain combines TRBV4-2 with TRBJ2-7; D unclear. Germline V gives CDR1 LGHNA, CDR2 YNFKEQ. The CDR3 sequence is 16 residues long. The V end lost 0 bases, the J end lost 5 bases, and 17 bases lay between the germline ends. CDR3 sequence (DNA): TGTGCCAGCAGCCAAGATTTCGGCACCTCAGGTGACGAGCAGTACTTC. It encodes CASSQDFGTSGDEQYF.

This chain uses TRBV11-3 with TRBJ2-3; possibly TRBD1 for D (6 bases). Germline V gives CDR1 SGHNT, CDR2 YENEEA. The CDR3 totals 14 residues. V shed 0 bases and J shed 3 bases, with 7 bases lying between them. CDR3 residues: CASSLDTGTDTQYF. The DNA for the CDR3 is TGTGCCAGCAGCTTAGATACAGGGACAGATACGCAGTATTTT.

The J gene is TRBJ1-5, the V gene TRBV21-1; the D segment call TRBD1 is taken from the table without a DNA check. TRBV21-1 counts as a pseudogene. The CDR3 totals 14 residues. The CDR3 DNA sequence: TGTGCCAGCCCGACAGGGGGACGCAATCAGCCCCAGCATTTT. Translated, it gives CASPTGGRNQPQHF.

V is TRBV19 and J is TRBJ1-5, with D perhaps TRBD1 (6 bases). V lost 3 bases, J lost 4 bases, and 13 bases lay in between. Germline assignment: CDR1 LNHDA and CDR2 SQIVND (reference sequence). The CDR3 has 15 residues. In nucleotides, the CDR3 is TGTGCCAGTAGTATGCTAGGGGGGGCGAATCAGCCCCAGCATTTT. Residues: CASSMLGGANQPQHF.

This clone was seen only once. This chain joins TRBV5-1 and TRBJ2-7, with 9 bases that match TRBD1. The CDR3 covers 16 residues. The germline V gene encodes CDR1 SGHRS and CDR2 YFSETQ. After removal of 4 bases from V and 4 bases from J, the junction contained 12 bases not matched to a gene. DNA of the CDR3: TGCGCCAGCAGCCCCAAGCCACAGGGGGCGCGATACGAGCAGTACTTC. This sequence encodes CASSPKPQGARYEQYF.

The sample holds a few counts of this clone. The genes are TRBV5-4 and TRBJ2-7; D is possibly TRBD1 (6 bases). CDR3 length equals 14 residues. Germline lookup yields CDR1 SGHNT and CDR2 YYREEE (reference sequence). Deletions cut 0 bases from V and 6 bases from J, with 13 bases between. The DNA for the CDR3 is TGTGCCAGCAGCTTGGCCGGTACAGGGTCCGAGCAGTACTTC. Its translation: CASSLAGTGSEQYF.